One TCR beta chain is described in this entry. RNA amounts of 0.5 to 1 ug underwent reverse transcription with random hexamers. The amplification used immunoSEQ multiplex PCR on TCR beta CDR3; it spanned 54 Vbeta and 13 Jbeta. A single record per CDR3 protein comes from TCRdb applying MiXCR to the immunoSEQ multiplex PCR reads. The sample shows approximately 170,000 distinct CDR3 sequences, roughly 95% of them seen only once. This sample is drawn from a study of CD8 T cells in Susac syndrome. There are 12 residues in the CDR3. Germline values: CDR1 SNHLY, CDR2 FYNNEI. Trimming took off 0 bases at V and 11 bases at J, with 8 bases between the two ends.

The chain uses TRBV2 and TRBJ2-4; TRBD1 might be the D (6 bases). The sample was CD4+ T cells from PBMCs. The TCR comes from a human donor with multiple sclerosis. The CDR3 DNA follows: TGTGCCAGCAGTGAAGCGGACAGCGTTCAGTACTTC. Its protein product is CASSEADSVQYF. Full variable domain (missing parts from reference TRBV2 and TRBJ2-4): EPEVTQTPSHQVTQMGQEVILRCVPISNHLYFYWYRQILGQKVEFLVSFYNNEISEKSEIFDDQFSVERPDGSNFTLKIRSTKLEDSAMYFCASSEADSVQYFGAGTRLSVL.